Listed below are T cell receptor beta chains from one sample, sequenced in a study of T cells in localized non-small cell lung cancer. The repertoire was sequenced with immunoSEQ multiplex PCR; TCRdb's copy has only in-frame clones and lacks some. The data show some 31,000 clones, roughly 90% seen once. Sequences were derived from peripheral blood, sampled before any cancer treatment. These receptors were taken from a woman between 35 and 75 years old with stage I lung adenocarcinoma. The CDR3 runs from the conserved cysteine through the conserved F or W. Each record gives: clone size, D gene, V gene, CDR3 length, J gene, CDR3 protein, CDR3 DNA. The D gene is left open where the match is weak. Clone size is shown for a subset of rows, as once, few, many or a class of expanded clone.

clone size: few
D gene: -
V gene: TRBV4-3
CDR3 length: 17
J gene: TRBJ2-1
CDR3 protein: CASSQEAPGPSYNEQFF
CDR3 DNA: TGCGCCAGCAGCCAAGAGGCCCCCGGACCCTCCTACAATGAGCAGTTCTTC

clone size: few
D gene: -
V gene: TRBV11-2
CDR3 length: 19
J gene: TRBJ1-3
CDR3 protein: CASSPKVDPSPYSGNTIYF
CDR3 DNA: TGTGCCAGCAGCCCAAAGGTGGATCCGTCCCCTTACTCTGGAAACACCATATATTTT

clone size: -
D gene: -
V gene: TRBV10-2
CDR3 length: 15
J gene: TRBJ2-7
CDR3 protein: CASSGRGPSSYEQYF
CDR3 DNA: TGCGCCAGCAGTGGGAGGGGGCCGAGCTCCTACGAGCAGTACTTC

clone size: -
D gene: TRBD1
V gene: TRBV6-1
CDR3 length: 15
J gene: TRBJ2-5
CDR3 protein: CASGPLYRGQETQYF
CDR3 DNA: TGTGCCAGCGGTCCTCTTTACAGGGGGCAGGAGACCCAGTACTTC

clone size: few
D gene: -
V gene: TRBV30
CDR3 length: 13
J gene: TRBJ1-2
CDR3 protein: CAWSVGRGYGYTF
CDR3 DNA: TGTGCCTGGAGTGTAGGTCGAGGGTATGGCTACACCTTC

clone size: -
D gene: TRBD1
V gene: TRBV6-6
CDR3 length: 13
J gene: TRBJ1-5
CDR3 protein: CASEQGVGQPQHF
CDR3 DNA: TGTGCCAGCGAACAGGGGGTAGGTCAGCCCCAGCATTTT

clone size: -
D gene: -
V gene: TRBV7-2
CDR3 length: 14
J gene: TRBJ2-5
CDR3 protein: CASTMGGGSETQYF
CDR3 DNA: TGTGCCAGCACCATGGGAGGGGGTTCAGAGACCCAGTACTTC

clone size: -
D gene: TRBD1
V gene: TRBV7-8
CDR3 length: 17
J gene: TRBJ2-2
CDR3 protein: CASSRLRAGGRAGELFF
CDR3 DNA: TGTGCCAGCAGCCGTCTCAGGGCAGGGGGTAGGGCCGGGGAGCTGTTTTTT

clone size: -
D gene: TRBD1
V gene: TRBV5-1
CDR3 length: 15
J gene: TRBJ1-1
CDR3 protein: CASTGRQGAYTEAFF
CDR3 DNA: TGCGCCAGCACCGGGCGGCAGGGGGCGTACACTGAAGCTTTCTTT

clone size: -
D gene: TRBD2
V gene: TRBV5-6
CDR3 length: 19
J gene: TRBJ2-1
CDR3 protein: CASSLDQTSGGAGVHEQFF
CDR3 DNA: TGTGCCAGCAGCTTGGACCAGACTAGCGGGGGGGCCGGGGTCCATGAGCAGTTCTTC

clone size: -
D gene: TRBD1
V gene: TRBV7-8
CDR3 length: 15
J gene: TRBJ2-7
CDR3 protein: CASSFSGTGAYEQYF
CDR3 DNA: TGTGCCAGCAGCTTTTCCGGGACAGGGGCCTACGAGCAGTACTTC

clone size: -
D gene: -
V gene: TRBV2
CDR3 length: 12
J gene: TRBJ2-7
CDR3 protein: CASSEVATRQYF
CDR3 DNA: TGTGCCAGCAGTGAAGTGGCCACCAGGCAGTACTTC

clone size: -
D gene: TRBD1
V gene: TRBV29-1
CDR3 length: 16
J gene: TRBJ1-1
CDR3 protein: CSVDEGQGARVTEAFF
CDR3 DNA: TGCAGCGTTGACGAAGGACAGGGGGCGAGGGTCACTGAAGCTTTCTTT

clone size: -
D gene: -
V gene: TRBV7-7
CDR3 length: 15
J gene: TRBJ1-4
CDR3 protein: CASSLHQGPKEKLFF
CDR3 DNA: TGTGCCAGCAGCCTCCACCAGGGGCCCAAAGAAAAACTGTTTTTT

clone size: -
D gene: -
V gene: TRBV25-1
CDR3 length: 12
J gene: TRBJ2-3
CDR3 protein: CASSPLRDTQYF
CDR3 DNA: TGTGCCAGCAGTCCCCTTAGGGATACGCAGTATTTT

clone size: -
D gene: -
V gene: TRBV7-2
CDR3 length: 12
J gene: TRBJ2-7
CDR3 protein: CASSLAHYEQYF
CDR3 DNA: TGTGCCAGCAGCTTAGCCCACTACGAGCAGTACTTC

clone size: -
D gene: -
V gene: TRBV27
CDR3 length: 11
J gene: TRBJ1-1
CDR3 protein: CASKGGTEAFF
CDR3 DNA: TGTGCCAGTAAGGGGGGCACTGAAGCTTTCTTT

clone size: -
D gene: TRBD1
V gene: TRBV27
CDR3 length: 15
J gene: TRBJ1-1
CDR3 protein: CASSSDRAGGTEAFF
CDR3 DNA: TGTGCCAGCAGTAGCGACAGGGCGGGGGGCACTGAAGCTTTCTTT